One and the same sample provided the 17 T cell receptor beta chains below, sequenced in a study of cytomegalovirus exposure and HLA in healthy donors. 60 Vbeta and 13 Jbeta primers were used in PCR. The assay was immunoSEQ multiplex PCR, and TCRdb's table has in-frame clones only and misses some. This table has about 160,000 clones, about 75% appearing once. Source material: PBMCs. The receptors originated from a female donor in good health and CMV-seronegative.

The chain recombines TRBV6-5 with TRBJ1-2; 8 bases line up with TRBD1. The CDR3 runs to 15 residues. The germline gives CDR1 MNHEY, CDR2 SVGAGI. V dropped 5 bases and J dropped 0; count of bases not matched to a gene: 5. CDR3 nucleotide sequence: TGTGCCAGCAGTGCCGGGACAGGAACTAACTATGGCTACACCTTC. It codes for CASSAGTGTNYGYTF.

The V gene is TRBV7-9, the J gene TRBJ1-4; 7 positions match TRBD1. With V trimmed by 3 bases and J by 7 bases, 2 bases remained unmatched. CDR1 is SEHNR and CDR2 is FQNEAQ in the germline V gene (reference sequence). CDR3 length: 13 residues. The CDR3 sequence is CASSFRDSEKLFF. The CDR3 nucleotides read TGTGCCAGCAGCTTCAGGGACAGTGAAAAACTGTTTTTT.

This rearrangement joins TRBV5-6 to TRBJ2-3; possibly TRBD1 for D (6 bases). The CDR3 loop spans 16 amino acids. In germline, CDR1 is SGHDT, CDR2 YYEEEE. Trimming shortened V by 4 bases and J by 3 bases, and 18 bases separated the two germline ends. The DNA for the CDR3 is TGTGCCAGCAGCCGCGGAGCTAGGGGGTCAACAGATACGCAGTATTTT. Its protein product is CASSRGARGSTDTQYF. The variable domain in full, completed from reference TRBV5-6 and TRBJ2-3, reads DAGVTQSPTHLIKTRGQQVTLRCSPKSGHDTVSWYQQALGQGPQFIFQYYEEEERQRGNFPDRFSGHQFPNYSSELNVNALLLGDSALYLCASSRGARGSTDTQYFGPGTRLTVL.

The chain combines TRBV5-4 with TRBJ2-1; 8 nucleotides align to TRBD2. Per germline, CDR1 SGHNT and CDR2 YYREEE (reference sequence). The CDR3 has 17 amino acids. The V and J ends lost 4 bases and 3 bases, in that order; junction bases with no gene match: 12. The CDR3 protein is CASSDFVGSGGYNEQFF. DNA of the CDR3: TGTGCCAGCAGCGACTTCGTTGGAAGCGGGGGCTACAATGAGCAGTTCTTC.

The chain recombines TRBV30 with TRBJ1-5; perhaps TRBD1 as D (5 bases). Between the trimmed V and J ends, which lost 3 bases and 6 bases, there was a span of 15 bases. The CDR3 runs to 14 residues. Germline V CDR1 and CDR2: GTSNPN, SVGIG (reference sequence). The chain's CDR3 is CAWSPGGGGQPQHF. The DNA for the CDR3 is TGTGCCTGGAGCCCGGGCGGGGGGGGTCAGCCCCAGCATTTT.

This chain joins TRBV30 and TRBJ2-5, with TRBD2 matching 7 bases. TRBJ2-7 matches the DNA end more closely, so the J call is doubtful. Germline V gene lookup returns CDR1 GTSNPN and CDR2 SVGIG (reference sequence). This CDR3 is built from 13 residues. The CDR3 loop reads CAGESVGGSEQYF. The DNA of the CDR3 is TGTGCCGGCGAGTCTGTGGGGGGGAGCGAGCAGTACTTC.

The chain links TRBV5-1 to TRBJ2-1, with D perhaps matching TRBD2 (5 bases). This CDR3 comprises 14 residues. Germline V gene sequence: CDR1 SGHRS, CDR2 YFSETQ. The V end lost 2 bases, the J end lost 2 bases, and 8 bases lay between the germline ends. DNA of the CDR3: TGCGCCAGCAGCTTAACGGGAACCTACAATGAGCAGTTCTTC. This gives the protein CASSLTGTYNEQFF. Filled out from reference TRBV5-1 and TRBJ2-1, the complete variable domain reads KAGVTQTPRYLIKTRGQQVTLSCSPISGHRSVSWYQQTPGQGLQFLFEYFSETQRNKGNFPGRFSGRQFSNSRSEMNVSTLELGDSALYLCASSLTGTYNEQFFGPGTRLTVL.

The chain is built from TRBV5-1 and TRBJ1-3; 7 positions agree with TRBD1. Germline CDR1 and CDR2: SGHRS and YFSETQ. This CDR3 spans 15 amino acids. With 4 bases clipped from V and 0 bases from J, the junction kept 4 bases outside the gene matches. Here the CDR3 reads CASSPGQLSGNTIYF. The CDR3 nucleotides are TGCGCCAGCAGCCCGGGACAGCTCTCTGGAAACACCATATATTTT.

CDR3 bases: TGTGCCAGCAGTTCCCCCGGACAGGGGAGCTATGGCTACACCTTC. This encodes CASSSPGQGSYGYTF. The chain is built from TRBV27 and TRBJ1-2, with 9 nucleotides matching TRBD1. With V trimmed by 4 bases and J by 4 bases, 7 bases remained unmatched. Germline V gene sequence: CDR1 MNHEY, CDR2 SMNVEV (reference sequence). CDR3 length: 15 residues.

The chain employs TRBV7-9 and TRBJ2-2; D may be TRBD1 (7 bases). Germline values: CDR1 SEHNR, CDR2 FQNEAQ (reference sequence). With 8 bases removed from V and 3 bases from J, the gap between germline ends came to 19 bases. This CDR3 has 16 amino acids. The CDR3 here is CASQRGGQVYTGELFF. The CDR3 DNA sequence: TGTGCCAGCCAGAGGGGAGGACAGGTTTACACCGGGGAGCTGTTTTTT.

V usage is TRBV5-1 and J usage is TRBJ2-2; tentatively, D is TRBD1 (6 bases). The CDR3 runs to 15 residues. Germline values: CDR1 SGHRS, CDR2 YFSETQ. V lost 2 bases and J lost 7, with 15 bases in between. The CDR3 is CASSLGGQSFGELFF. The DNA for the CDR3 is TGCGCCAGCAGCTTAGGGGGTCAAAGTTTCGGGGAGCTGTTTTTT.

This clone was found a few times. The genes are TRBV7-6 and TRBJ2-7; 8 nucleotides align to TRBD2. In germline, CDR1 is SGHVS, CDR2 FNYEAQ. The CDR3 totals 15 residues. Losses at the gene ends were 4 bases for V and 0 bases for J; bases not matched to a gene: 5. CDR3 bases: TGTGCCAGCAGCTCCTTAGCGGGGCCCTCCTACGAGCAGTACTTC. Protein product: CASSSLAGPSYEQYF.

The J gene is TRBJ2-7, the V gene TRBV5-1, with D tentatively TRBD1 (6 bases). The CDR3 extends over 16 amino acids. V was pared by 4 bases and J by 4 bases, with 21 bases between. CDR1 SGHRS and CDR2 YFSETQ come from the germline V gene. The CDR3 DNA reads TGCGCCAGCAGCCTGGAAGGGGGATCGTCACTGTACGAGCAGTACTTC. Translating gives CASSLEGGSSLYEQYF.

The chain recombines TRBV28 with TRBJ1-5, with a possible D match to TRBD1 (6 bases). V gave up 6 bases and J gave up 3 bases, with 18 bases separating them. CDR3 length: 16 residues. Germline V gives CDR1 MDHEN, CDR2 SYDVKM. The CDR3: CASRPQTGFFNQPQHF. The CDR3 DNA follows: TGTGCCAGCAGGCCCCAAACAGGGTTCTTCAATCAGCCCCAGCATTTT.

The CDR3 sequence is CASRTVNTEAFF. CDR3 coding DNA: TGTGCCAGCAGAACGGTGAACACTGAAGCTTTCTTT. The rearrangement uses TRBV11-1 and TRBJ1-1; the D is unclear. The ends were cut back, 6 bases at V and 0 bases at J, with 5 bases in the middle. The CDR3 is 12 residues long. Germline V lookup: CDR1 SGHAT, CDR2 FQDESV (reference sequence).

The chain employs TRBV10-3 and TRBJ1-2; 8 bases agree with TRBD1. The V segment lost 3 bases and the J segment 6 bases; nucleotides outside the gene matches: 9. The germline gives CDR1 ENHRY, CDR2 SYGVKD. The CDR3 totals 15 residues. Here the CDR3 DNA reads TGTGCCATCAGTGATGCAGGGGGCGTTTCTAATGGCTACACCTTC. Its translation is CAISDAGGVSNGYTF.

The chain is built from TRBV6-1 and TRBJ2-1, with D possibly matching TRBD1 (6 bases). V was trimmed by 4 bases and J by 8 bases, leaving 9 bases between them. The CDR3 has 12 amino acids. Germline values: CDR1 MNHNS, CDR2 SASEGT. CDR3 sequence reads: CASSGKGDEQFF. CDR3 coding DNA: TGTGCCAGCAGTGGAAAGGGGGATGAGCAGTTCTTC.